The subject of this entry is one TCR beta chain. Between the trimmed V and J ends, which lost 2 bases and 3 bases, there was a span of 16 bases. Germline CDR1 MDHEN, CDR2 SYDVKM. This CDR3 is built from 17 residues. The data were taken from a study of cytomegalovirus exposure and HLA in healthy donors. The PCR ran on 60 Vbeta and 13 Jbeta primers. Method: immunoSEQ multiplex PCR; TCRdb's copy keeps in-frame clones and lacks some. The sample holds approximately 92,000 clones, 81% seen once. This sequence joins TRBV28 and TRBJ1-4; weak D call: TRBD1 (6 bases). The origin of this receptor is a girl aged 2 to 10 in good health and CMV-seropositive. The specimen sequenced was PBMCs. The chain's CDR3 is CASSLIERGRPNEKLFF. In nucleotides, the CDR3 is TGTGCCAGCAGTTTAATAGAGAGGGGGAGACCTAATGAAAAACTGTTTTTT.